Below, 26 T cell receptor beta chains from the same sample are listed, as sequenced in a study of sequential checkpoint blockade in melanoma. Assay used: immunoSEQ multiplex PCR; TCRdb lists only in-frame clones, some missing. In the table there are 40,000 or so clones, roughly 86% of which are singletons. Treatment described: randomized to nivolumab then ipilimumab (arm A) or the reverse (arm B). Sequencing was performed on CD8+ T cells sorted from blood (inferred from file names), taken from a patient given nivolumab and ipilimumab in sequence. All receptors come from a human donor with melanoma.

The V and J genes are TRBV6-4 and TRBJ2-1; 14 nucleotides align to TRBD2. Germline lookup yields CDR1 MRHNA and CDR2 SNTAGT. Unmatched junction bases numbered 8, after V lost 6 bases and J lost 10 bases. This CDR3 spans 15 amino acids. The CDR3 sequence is CASSKTSGGAEEQFF. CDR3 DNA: TGTGCCAGCAGCAAGACTAGCGGGGGGGCCGAGGAGCAGTTCTTC.

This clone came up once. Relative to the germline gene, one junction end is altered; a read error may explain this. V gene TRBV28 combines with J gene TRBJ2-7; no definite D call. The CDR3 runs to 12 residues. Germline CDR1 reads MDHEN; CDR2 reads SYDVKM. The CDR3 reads CASSSPWAETHF. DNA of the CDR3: TGTGCCAGCAGTTCTCCCTGGGCAGAAACCCACTTC. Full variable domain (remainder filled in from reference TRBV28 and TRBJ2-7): DVKVTQSSRYLVKRTGEKVFLECVQDMDHENMFWYRQDPGLGLRLIYFSYDVKMKEKGDIPEGYSVSREKKERFSLILESASTNQTSMYLCASSSPWAETHFGPGTRLTVT.

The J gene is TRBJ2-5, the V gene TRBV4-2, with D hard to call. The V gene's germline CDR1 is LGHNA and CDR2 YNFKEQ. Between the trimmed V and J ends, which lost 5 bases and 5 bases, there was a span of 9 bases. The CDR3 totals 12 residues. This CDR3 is CASSSGMETQYF. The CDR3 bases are TGTGCCAGCAGCTCAGGAATGGAGACCCAGTACTTC.

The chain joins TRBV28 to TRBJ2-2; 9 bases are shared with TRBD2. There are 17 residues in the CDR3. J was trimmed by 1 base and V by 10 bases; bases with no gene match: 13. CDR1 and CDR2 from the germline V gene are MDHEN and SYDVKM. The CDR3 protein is CATQSGSGSRNTGELFF. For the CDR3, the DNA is TGTGCCACCCAGTCAGGTAGCGGGAGTCGGAACACCGGGGAGCTGTTTTTT.

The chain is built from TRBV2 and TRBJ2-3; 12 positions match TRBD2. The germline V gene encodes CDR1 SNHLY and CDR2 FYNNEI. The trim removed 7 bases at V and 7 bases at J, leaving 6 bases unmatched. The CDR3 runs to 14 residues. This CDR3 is CASIRTSGIYTQYF. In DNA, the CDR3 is TGTGCCAGCATCCGGACTAGCGGGATTTATACGCAGTATTTT.

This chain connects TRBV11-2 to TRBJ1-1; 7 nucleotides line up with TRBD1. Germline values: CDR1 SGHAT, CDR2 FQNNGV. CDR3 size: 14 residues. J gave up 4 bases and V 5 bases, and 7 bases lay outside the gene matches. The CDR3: CASSPMTGLTEAFF. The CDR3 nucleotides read TGTGCCAGCAGCCCGATGACAGGGCTCACTGAAGCTTTCTTT.

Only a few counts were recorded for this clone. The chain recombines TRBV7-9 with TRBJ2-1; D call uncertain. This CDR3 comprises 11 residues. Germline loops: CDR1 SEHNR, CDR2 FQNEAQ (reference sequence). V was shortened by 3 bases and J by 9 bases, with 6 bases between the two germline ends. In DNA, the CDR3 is TGTGCCAGCAGCTTGGCAGGTGAGCAGTTCTTC. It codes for CASSLAGEQFF.

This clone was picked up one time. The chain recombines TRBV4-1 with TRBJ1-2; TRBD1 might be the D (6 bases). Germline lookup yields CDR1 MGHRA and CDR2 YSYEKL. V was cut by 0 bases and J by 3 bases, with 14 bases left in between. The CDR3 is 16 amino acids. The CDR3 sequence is CASSQEVQGLYYGYTF. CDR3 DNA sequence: TGCGCCAGCAGCCAAGAGGTCCAGGGGTTGTACTATGGCTACACCTTC.

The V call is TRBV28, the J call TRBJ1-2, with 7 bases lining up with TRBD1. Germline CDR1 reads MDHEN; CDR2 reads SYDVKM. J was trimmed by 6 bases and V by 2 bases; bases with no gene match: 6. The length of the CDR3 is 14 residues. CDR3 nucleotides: TGTGCCAGCAGTTTAATCCCAGGGGGGCATGGCTACACCTTC. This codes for CASSLIPGGHGYTF.

CDR3 coding DNA: TGTGCCAGCAGTCTAGCGGGAGGGCCAGATACGCAGTATTTT. Its translation: CASSLAGGPDTQYF. This chain uses TRBV6-4 with TRBJ2-3, with 12 bases that match TRBD2. This CDR3 has 14 residues. After removal of 5 bases from V and 4 bases from J, the junction contained 1 base not matched to a gene. Germline V gives CDR1 MRHNA, CDR2 SNTAGT.

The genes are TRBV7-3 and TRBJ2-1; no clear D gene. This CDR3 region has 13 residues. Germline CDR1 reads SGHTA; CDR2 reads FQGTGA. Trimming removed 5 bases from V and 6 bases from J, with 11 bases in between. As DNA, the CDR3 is TGTGCCAGCAGCCCCCTAGTAAGCAATGAGCAGTTCTTC. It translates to CASSPLVSNEQFF.

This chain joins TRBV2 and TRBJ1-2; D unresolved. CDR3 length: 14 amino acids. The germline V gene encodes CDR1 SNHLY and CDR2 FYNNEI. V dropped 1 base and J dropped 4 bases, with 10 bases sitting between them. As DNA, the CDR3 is TGTGCCAGCAGTGAAGGGTCAGGATTCTATGGCTACACCTTC. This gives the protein CASSEGSGFYGYTF.

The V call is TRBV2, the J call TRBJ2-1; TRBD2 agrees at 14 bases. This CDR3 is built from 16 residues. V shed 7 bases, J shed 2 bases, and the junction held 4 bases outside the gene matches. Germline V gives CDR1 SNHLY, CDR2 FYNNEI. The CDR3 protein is CASNRLAGGPYNEQFF. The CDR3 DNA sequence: TGTGCCAGCAACAGACTAGCGGGAGGGCCCTACAATGAGCAGTTCTTC.

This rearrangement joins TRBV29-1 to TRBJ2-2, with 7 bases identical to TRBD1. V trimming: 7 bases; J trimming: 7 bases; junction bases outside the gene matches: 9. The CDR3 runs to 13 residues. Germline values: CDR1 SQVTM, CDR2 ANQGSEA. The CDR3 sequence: CSGNTGDHGELFF. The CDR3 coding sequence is TGCAGCGGAAACACAGGGGATCACGGGGAGCTGTTTTTT.

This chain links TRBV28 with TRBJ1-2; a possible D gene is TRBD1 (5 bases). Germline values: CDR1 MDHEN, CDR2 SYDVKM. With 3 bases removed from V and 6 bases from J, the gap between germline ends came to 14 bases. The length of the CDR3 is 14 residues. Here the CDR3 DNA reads TGTGCCAGCAGTTTCACAGGATCGTTTGATGGCTACACCTTC. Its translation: CASSFTGSFDGYTF.

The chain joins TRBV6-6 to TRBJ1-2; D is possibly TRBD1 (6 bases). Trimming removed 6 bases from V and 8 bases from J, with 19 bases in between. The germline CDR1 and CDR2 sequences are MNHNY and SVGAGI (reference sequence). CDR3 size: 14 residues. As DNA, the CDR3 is TGTGCCAGCAGGGCCGAGGGGGGGGCGTGGGGCTACACCTTC. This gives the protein CASRAEGGAWGYTF.

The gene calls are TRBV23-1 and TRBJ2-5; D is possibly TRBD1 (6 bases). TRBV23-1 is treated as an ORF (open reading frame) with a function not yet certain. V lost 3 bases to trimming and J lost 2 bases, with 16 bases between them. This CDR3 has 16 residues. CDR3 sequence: CASSQGHGTKQETQYF. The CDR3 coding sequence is TGCGCCAGCAGTCAGGGCCACGGGACAAAACAAGAGACCCAGTACTTC.

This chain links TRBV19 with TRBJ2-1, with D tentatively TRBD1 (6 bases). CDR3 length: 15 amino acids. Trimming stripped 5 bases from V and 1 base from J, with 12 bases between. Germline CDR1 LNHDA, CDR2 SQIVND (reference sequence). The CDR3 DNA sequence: TGTGCCAGTAGTCCCCATAGGGGGTCCTACAATGAGCAGTTCTTC. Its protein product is CASSPHRGSYNEQFF.

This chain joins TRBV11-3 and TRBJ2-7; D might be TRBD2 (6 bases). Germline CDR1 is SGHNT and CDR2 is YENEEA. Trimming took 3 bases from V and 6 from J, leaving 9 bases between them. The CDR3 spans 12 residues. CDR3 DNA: TGTGCCAGCAGCTTTGGGACTTCCGAGCAGTACTTC. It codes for CASSFGTSEQYF. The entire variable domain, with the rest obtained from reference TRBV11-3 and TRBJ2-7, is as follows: EAGVVQSPRYKIIEKKQPVAFWCNPISGHNTLYWYLQNLGQGPELLIRYENEEAVDDSQLPKDRFSAERLKGVDSTLKIQPAELGDSAVYLCASSFGTSEQYFGPGTRLTVT.

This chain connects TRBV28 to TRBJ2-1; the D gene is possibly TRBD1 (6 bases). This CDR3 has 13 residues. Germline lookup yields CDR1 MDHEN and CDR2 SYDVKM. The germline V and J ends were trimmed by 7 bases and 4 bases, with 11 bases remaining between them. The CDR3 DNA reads TGTGCCAGCACCTTGACAGGATACAATGAGCAGTTCTTC. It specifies CASTLTGYNEQFF.

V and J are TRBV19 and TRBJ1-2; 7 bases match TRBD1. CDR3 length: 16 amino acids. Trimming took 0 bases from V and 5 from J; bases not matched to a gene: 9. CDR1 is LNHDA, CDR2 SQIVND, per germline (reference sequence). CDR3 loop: CASSIDRGTRGYGYTF. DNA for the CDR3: TGTGCCAGTAGTATAGATCGCGGAACCAGGGGGTATGGCTACACCTTC. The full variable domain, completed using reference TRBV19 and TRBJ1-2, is DGGITQSPKYLFRKEGQNVTLSCEQNLNHDAMYWYRQDPGQGLRLIYYSQIVNDFQKGDIAEGYSVSREKKESFPLTVTSAQKNPTAFYLCASSIDRGTRGYGYTFGSGTRLTVV.

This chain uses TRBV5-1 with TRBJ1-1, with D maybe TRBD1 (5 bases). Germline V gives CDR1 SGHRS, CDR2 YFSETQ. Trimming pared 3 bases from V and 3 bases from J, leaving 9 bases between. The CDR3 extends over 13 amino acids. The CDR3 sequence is CASSWQGYTEAFF. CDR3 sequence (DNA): TGCGCCAGCAGCTGGCAGGGATACACTGAAGCTTTCTTT. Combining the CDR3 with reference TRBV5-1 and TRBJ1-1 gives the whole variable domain KAGVTQTPRYLIKTRGQQVTLSCSPISGHRSVSWYQQTPGQGLQFLFEYFSETQRNKGNFPGRFSGRQFSNSRSEMNVSTLELGDSALYLCASSWQGYTEAFFGQGTRLTVV.

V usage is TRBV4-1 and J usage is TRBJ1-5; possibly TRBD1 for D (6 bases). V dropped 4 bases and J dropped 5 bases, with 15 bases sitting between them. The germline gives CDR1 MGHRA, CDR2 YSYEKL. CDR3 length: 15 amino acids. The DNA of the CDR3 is TGCGCCAGCAGCCCCTTGGAGGGGGGGGATCAGCCCCAGCATTTT. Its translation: CASSPLEGGDQPQHF.

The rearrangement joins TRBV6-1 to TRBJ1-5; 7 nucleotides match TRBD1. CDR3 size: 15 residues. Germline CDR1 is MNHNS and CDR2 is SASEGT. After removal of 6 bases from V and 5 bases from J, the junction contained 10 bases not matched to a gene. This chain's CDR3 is CASRISQGTHQPQHF. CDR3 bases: TGTGCCAGCAGGATTTCACAGGGGACCCATCAGCCCCAGCATTTT.

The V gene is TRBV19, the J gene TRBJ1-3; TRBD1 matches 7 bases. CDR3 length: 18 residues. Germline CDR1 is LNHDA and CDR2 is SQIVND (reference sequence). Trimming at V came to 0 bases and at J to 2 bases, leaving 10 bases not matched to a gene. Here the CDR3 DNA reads TGTGCCAGTAGTATAGATACTTGGCAGGGGGGACCTGGAAACACCATATATTTT. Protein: CASSIDTWQGGPGNTIYF.

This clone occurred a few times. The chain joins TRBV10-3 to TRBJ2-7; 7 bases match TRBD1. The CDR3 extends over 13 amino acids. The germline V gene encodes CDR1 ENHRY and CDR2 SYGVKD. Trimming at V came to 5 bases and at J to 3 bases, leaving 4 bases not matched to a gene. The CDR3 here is CAISPGQYYEQYF. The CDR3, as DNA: TGTGCCATCAGTCCGGGACAGTACTACGAGCAGTACTTC.